This record concerns one T cell receptor beta chain sequence. The data are from a study of cytomegalovirus exposure and HLA in healthy donors. Assay used: immunoSEQ multiplex PCR; TCRdb lists only in-frame clones, some missing. The sample holds 250,000 to 350,000 clones, 75% to 90% seen once. CDR1 and CDR2 from the germline V gene are MGHRA and YSYEKL. V was shortened by 7 bases and J by 7 bases, with 20 bases between the two germline ends. This CDR3 comprises 15 residues. Sequenced material: PBMCs. The source of this sequence is a woman aged 30 to 39 in good health and CMV-seropositive. The chain employs TRBV4-1 and TRBJ1-5; the D gene is possibly TRBD1 (6 bases). The DNA of the CDR3 is TGCGCCAGCACGCCCCAAGGGGGGGCGACCCAGCCCCAGCATTTT. It is translated as CASTPQGGATQPQHF.